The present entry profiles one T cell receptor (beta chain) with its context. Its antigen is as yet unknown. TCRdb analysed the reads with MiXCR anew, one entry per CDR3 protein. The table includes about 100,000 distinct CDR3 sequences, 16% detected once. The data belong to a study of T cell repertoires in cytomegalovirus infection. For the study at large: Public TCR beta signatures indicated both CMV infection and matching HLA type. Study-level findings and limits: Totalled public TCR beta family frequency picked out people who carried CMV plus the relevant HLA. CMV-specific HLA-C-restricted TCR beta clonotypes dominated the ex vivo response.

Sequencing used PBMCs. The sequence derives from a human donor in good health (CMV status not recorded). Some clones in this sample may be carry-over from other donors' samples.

The CDR3, as DNA: TGTGCCAGCACTTTAGGGACGGGACAGGGGGCAACTGAAGCTTTCTTT. Amino acids: CASTLGTGQGATEAFF. V and J are TRBV7-9 and TRBJ1-1; 12 nucleotides match TRBD1. With 7 bases clipped from V and 5 bases from J, the junction kept 11 bases outside the gene matches. CDR3 length: 16 amino acids. The germline V gene encodes CDR1 SEHNR and CDR2 FQNEAQ (reference sequence). Drawing the rest from reference TRBV7-9 and TRBJ1-1, the complete variable domain is DTGVSQNPRHKITKRGQNVTFRCDPISEHNRLYWYRQTLGQGPEFLTYFQNEAQLEKSRLLSDRFSAERPKGSFSTLEIQRTEQGDSAMYLCASTLGTGQGATEAFFGQGTRLTVV.